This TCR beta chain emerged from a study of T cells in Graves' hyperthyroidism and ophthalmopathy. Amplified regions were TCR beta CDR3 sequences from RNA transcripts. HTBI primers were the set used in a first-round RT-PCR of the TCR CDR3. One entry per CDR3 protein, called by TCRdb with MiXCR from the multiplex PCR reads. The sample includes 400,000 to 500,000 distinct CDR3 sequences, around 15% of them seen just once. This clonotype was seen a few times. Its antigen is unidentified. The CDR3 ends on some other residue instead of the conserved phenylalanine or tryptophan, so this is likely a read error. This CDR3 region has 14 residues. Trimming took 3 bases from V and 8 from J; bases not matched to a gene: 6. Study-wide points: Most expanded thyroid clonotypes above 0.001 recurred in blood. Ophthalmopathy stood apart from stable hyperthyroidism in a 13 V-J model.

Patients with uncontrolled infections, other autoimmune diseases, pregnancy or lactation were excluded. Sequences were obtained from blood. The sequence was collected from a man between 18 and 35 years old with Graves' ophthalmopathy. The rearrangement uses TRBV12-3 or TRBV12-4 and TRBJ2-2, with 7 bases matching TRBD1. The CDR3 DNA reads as TGTGCCAGCAGTTTGAGGGGGCTAAGGGGGGAGCTGTTTCTT. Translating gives CASSLRGLRGELFL.